This entry features one T cell receptor (beta chain) sequence. The repertoire was sequenced with immunoSEQ multiplex PCR; TCRdb's copy has only in-frame clones and lacks some. The data show over 2 million clones, about 94% seen once. Selected positively for CCR7 and CD45RO-negative, naive CD8 cells excluded terminally differentiated effector memory CD45RA+ cells. The length of the CDR3 is 17 residues. V was clipped by 1 base and J by 5 bases, with 20 bases between them. Germline values: CDR1 MNHEY, CDR2 SMNVEV (reference sequence). The sample belongs to a study of shared clonotypes between healthy human individuals.

The sample was naive CD8+ T cells sorted from blood. The receptor comes from a man between 18 and 29 years old in good health. The chain carries TRBV27 and TRBJ1-1; D is perhaps TRBD1 (5 bases). The CDR3 is CASSLLGPKGRGTEAFF. CDR3 in DNA: TGTGCCAGCAGTTTATTGGGACCCAAGGGGCGGGGGACTGAAGCTTTCTTT.